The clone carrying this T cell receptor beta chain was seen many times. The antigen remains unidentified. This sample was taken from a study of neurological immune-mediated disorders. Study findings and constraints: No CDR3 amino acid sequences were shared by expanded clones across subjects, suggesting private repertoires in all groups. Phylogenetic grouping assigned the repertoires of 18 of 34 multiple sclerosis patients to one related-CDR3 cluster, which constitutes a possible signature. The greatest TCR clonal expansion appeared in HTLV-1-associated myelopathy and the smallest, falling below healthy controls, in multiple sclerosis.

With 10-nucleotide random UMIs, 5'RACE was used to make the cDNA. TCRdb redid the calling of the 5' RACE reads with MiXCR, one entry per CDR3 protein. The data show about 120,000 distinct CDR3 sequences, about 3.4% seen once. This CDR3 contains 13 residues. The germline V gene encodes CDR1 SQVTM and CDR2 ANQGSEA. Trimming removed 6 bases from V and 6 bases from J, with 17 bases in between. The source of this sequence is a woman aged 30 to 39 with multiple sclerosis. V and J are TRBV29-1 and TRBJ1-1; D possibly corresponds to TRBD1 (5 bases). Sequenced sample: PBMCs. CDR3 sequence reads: CSVAAWGSAEAFF. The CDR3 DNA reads TGCAGCGTCGCCGCCTGGGGGAGCGCTGAAGCTTTCTTT.